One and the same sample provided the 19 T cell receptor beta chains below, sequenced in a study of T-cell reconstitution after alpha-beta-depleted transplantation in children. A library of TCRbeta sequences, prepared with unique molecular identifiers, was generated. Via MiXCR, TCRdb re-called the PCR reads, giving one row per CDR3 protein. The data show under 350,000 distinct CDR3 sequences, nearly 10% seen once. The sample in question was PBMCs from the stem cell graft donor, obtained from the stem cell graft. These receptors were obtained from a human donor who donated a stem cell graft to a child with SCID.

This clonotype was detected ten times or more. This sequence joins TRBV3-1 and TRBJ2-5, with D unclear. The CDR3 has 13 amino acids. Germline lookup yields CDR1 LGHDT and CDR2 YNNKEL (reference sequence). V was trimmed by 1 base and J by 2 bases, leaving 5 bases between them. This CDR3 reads CASSQAQQETQYF. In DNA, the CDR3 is TGTGCCAGCAGCCAAGCCCAGCAAGAGACCCAGTACTTC.

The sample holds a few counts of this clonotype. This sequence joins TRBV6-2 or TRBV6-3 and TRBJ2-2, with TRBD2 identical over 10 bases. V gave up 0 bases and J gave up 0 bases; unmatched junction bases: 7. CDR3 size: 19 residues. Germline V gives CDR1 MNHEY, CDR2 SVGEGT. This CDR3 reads CASSYSLLAGDPNTGELFF. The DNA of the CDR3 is TGTGCCAGCAGTTACTCCCTCCTAGCGGGGGACCCGAACACCGGGGAGCTGTTTTTT.

In nucleotides, the CDR3 is TGTGCCAGCAGTTACACCCTCGACTCGGCCCAGTACTTC. Encoded protein: CASSYTLDSAQYF. The chain couples TRBV6-2 or TRBV6-3 to TRBJ2-5; the D is unclear. The ends were cut back, 2 bases at V and 9 bases at J, with 13 bases in the middle. Per germline, CDR1 MNHEY and CDR2 SVGEGT. CDR3 size: 13 residues.

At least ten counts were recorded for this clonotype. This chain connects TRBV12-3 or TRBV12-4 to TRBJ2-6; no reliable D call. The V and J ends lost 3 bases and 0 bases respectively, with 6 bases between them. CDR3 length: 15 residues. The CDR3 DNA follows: TGTGCCAGCAGTTTGGCAGGCTCTGGGGCCAACGTCCTGACTTTC. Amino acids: CASSLAGSGANVLTF.

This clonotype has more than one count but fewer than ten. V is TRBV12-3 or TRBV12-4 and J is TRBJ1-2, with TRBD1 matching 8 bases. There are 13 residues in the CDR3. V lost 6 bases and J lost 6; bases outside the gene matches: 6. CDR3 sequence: CASRQGDENGYTF. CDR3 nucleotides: TGTGCCAGCAGACAGGGGGATGAAAATGGCTACACCTTC.

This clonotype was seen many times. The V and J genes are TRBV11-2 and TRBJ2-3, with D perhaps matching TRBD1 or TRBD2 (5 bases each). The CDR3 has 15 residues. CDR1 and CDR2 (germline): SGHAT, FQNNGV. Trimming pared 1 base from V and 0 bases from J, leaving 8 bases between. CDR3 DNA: TGTGCCAGCAGCTTAGCCCGGGACAGCACAGATACGCAGTATTTT. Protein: CASSLARDSTDTQYF.

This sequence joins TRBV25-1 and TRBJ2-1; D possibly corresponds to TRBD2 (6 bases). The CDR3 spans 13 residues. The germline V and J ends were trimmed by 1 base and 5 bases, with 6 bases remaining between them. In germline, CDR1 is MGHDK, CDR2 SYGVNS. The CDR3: CASSEWGDNEQFF. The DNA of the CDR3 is TGTGCCAGCAGTGAATGGGGGGACAATGAGCAGTTCTTC.

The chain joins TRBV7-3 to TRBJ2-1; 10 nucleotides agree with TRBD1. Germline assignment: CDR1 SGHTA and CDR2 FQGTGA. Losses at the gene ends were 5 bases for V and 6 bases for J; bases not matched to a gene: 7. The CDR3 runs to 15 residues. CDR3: CASSRTGGMGNEQFF. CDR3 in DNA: TGTGCCAGCAGCCGGACAGGGGGAATGGGCAATGAGCAGTTCTTC.

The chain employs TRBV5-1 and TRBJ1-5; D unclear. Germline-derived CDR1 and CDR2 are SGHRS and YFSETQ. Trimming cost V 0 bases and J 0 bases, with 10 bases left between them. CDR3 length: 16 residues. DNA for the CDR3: TGCGCCAGCAGCTTGGCCGGGCAGTATAGCAATCAGCCCCAGCATTTT. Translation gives CASSLAGQYSNQPQHF.

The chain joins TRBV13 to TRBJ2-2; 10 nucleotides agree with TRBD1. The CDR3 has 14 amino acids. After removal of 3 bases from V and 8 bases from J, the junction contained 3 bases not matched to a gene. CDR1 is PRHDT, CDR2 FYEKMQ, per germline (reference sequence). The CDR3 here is CASSFDRGQGELFF. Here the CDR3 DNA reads TGTGCCAGCAGCTTCGACAGGGGGCAAGGGGAGCTGTTTTTT.

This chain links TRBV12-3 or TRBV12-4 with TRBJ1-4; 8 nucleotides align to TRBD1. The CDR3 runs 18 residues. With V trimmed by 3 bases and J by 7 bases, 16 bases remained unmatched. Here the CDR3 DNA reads TGTGCCAGCAGTTTTTCCGGACAGGGTTTTTTAGGGAGTGAAAAACTGTTTTTT. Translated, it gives CASSFSGQGFLGSEKLFF.

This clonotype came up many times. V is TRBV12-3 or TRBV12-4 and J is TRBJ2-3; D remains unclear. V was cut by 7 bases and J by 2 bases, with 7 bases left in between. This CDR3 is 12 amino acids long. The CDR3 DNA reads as TGTGCCAGCAACCCTAACACAGATACGCAGTATTTT. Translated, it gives CASNPNTDTQYF.

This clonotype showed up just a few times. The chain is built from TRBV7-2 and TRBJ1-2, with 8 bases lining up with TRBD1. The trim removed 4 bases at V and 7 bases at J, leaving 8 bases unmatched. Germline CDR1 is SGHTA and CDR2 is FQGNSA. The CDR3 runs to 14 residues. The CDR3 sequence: CASSSGQGERGYTF. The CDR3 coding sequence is TGTGCCAGCAGCTCAGGACAGGGCGAACGTGGCTACACCTTC.

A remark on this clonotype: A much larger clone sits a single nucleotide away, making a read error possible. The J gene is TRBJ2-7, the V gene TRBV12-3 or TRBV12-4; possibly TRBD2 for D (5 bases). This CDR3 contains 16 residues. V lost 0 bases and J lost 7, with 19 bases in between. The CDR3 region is CASSLARPGRGNEQYF. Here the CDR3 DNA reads TGTGCCAGCAGTTTAGCGAGACCGGGTCGAGGGAATGAGCAGTACTTC.

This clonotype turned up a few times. The CDR3 here is CASSPGPGGELFF. The CDR3, as DNA: TGTGCCAGCAGTCCTGGACCGGGCGGGGAGCTGTTTTTT. The J gene is TRBJ2-2, the V gene TRBV7-6; no clear D. V lost 6 bases to trimming and J lost 7 bases, with 12 bases between them. Germline V gene lookup returns CDR1 SGHVS and CDR2 FNYEAQ. The CDR3 covers 13 residues.

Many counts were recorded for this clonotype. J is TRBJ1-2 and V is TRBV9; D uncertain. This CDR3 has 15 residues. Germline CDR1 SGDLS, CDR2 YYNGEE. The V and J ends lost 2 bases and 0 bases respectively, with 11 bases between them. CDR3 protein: CASSVGSESNYGYTF. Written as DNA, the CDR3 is TGTGCCAGCAGCGTCGGATCAGAATCTAACTATGGCTACACCTTC.

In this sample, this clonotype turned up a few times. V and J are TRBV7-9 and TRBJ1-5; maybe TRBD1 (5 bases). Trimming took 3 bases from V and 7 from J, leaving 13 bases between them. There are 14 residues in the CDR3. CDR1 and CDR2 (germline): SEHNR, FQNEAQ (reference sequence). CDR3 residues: CASSFGGVGQPQHF. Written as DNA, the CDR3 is TGTGCCAGCAGCTTCGGGGGGGTAGGGCAGCCCCAGCATTTT.

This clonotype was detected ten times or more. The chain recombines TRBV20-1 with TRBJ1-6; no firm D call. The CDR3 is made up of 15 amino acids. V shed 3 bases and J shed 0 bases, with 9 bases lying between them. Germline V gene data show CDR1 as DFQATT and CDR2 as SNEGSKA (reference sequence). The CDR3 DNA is TGCAGTGCTAGGGGCAGCGGCTCCTATAATTCACCCCTCCACTTT. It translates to CSARGSGSYNSPLHF.

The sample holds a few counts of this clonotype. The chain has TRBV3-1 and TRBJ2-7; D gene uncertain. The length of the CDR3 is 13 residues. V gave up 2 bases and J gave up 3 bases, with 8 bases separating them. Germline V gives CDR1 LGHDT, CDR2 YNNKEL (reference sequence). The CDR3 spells CASSQSDFYEQYF. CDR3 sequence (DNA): TGTGCCAGCAGCCAAAGCGACTTCTACGAGCAGTACTTC.